This T cell receptor (beta chain) is from a study of blood T cell repertoires in COVID-19. Study-wide context: Sites across the United States, Italy and Spain contributed samples from acute and convalescent COVID-19.

In the study's own analysis: Researchers report that nucleated cell counts were estimated from reference gene primer amplification. Assay used: immunoSEQ multiplex PCR; TCRdb lists only in-frame clones, some missing. V and J calls plus clone size are reproduced from that table; the DNA served to infer D and trimming. The repertoire holds around 250,000 clones, with 90% as singletons. The germline V and J ends were trimmed by 2 bases and 3 bases, with 14 bases remaining between them. Germline V gene lookup returns CDR1 SGHAT and CDR2 FQNNGV. The CDR3 is 15 residues long. The material sequenced was peripheral blood. The chain is built from TRBV11-2 and TRBJ2-7; D might be TRBD2 (5 bases). The sequence was collected from a woman aged 60-75 years with COVID-19, enrolled during active disease. The CDR3 here is CASSLNLAPVYEQYF. CDR3 nucleotide sequence: TGTGCCAGCAGCTTAAATTTAGCGCCGGTCTACGAGCAGTACTTC. Full variable domain (remainder filled in from reference TRBV11-2 and TRBJ2-7): EAGVAQSPRYKIIEKRQSVAFWCNPISGHATLYWYQQILGQGPKLLIQFQNNGVVDDSQLPKDRFSAERLKGVDSTLKIQPAKLEDSAVYLCASSLNLAPVYEQYFGPGTRLTVT.